The clone carrying this T cell receptor (beta chain) was detected only a few times. The sample belongs to a study of T cells in Graves' hyperthyroidism and ophthalmopathy. Study-level background: Before any treatment, at initial diagnosis, peripheral blood was collected.

From RNA transcripts, TCR beta CDR3 regions were amplified. A first-round RT-PCR of the TCR CDR3 used the HTBI primer set. MiXCR, run by TCRdb on the multiplex PCR reads, gives a single entry per CDR3 protein. The sample includes more than 500,000 distinct CDR3 sequences, 15% to 20% of them seen just once. The germline V gene has CDR1 LGHDT and CDR2 YNNKEL (reference sequence). With 2 bases removed from V and 2 bases from J, the gap between germline ends came to 7 bases. The CDR3 extends over 14 amino acids. The genes are TRBV3-1 and TRBJ1-3, with D hard to call. The sequenced sample consisted of blood. The TCR was taken from a woman aged 25 to 39 with Graves' hyperthyroidism. The CDR3 coding sequence is TGTGCCAGCAGCCAAAGAGAGGCTGGAAACACCATATATTTT. Translation: CASSQREAGNTIYF.